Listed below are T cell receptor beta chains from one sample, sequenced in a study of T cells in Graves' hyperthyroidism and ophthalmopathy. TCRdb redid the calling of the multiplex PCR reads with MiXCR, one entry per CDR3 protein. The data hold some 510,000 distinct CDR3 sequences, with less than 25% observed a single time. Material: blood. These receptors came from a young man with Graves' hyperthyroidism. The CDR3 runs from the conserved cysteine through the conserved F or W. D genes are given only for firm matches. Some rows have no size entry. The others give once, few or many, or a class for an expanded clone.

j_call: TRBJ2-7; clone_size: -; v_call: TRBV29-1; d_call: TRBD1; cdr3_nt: TGCAGCGTATACCGGGACAGTACCAAAGGGGAGCAGTACTTC; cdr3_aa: CSVYRDSTKGEQYF
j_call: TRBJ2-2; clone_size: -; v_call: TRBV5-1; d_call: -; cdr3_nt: TGCGCCAGCAGCTCGCCCTCCAGGGTTTCCGCGAACACCGGGGAGCTGTTTTTT; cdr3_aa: CASSSPSRVSANTGELFF
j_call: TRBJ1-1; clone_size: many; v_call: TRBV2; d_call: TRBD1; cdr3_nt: TGTGCCAGCAGCTTTAGGACAGGGATGAACACTGAAGCTTTCTTT; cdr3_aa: CASSFRTGMNTEAFF
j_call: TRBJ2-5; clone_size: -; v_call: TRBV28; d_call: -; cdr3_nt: TGTGCCAGCAGCCATTTTGGAGCGGATTTGGGAGAGACCCAGTACTTC; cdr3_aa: CASSHFGADLGETQYF
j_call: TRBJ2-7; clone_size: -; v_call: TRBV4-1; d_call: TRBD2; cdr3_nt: TGCGCCAGCAGCCAAGATCGGCGGGGGGCCTACGAGCAGTACTTC; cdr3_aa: CASSQDRRGAYEQYF
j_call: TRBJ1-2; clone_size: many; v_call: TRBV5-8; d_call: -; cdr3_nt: TGTGCCAGCAGCTTGTTGGTGACACTGAACTATGGCTACACCTTC; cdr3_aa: CASSLLVTLNYGYTF
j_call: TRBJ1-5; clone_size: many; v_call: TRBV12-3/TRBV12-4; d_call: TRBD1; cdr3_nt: TGTGCCAGCAGTTTAGCCGGGACAGGGGGCCAGCCCCAGCATTTT; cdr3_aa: CASSLAGTGGQPQHF
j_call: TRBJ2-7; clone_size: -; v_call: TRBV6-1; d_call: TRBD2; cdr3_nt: TGTGCCAGCAGTGTAGTACTAGCGGGGGGCTACGAGCAGTACTTC; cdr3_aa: CASSVVLAGGYEQYF
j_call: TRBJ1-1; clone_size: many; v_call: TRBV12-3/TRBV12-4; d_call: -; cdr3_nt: TGTGCCAGCGGCGACACCATGAACACTGAAGCTTTCTTT; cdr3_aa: CASGDTMNTEAFF
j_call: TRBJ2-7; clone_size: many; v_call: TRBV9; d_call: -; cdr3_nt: TGTGCCAGCAGCGTAGACCTGGGCCGCAATTACGAGCAGTACTTC; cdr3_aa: CASSVDLGRNYEQYF
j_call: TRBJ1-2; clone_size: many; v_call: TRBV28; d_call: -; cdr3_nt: TGTGCCAGCAGTTCATACAGGGATGGCTACACCTTC; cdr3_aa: CASSSYRDGYTF
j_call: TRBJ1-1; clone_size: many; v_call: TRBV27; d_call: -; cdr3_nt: TGTGCCAGCAGTTTATCAAAGGGTTGGACTGAAGCTTTCTTT; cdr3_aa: CASSLSKGWTEAFF
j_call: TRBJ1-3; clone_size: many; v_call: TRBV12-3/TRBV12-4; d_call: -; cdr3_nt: TGTGCCAGCAGCCCACGAGGCACCATATATTTT; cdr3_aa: CASSPRGTIYF
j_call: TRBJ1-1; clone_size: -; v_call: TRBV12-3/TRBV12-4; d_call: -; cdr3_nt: TGTGCCAGCACTAGGGGCAGGCTGAACACTGAAGCTTTCTTT; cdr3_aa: CASTRGRLNTEAFF
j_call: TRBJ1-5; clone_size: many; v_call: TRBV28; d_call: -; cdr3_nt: TGTGCCAGCAGTCAGCTCCGGTTCGGGAGCAATCAGCCCCAGCATTTT; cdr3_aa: CASSQLRFGSNQPQHF
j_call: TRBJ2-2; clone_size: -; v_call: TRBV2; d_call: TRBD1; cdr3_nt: TGTGCCAGCAGTGAGGAAGGGGGCCGTTGGGGGGAGCTGTTTTTT; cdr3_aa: CASSEEGGRWGELFF
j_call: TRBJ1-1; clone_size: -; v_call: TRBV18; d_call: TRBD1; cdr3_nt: TGTGCCAGCTCACCACCCCGGGACAGGCAGAGGGAAGCTTTCTTT; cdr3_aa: CASSPPRDRQREAFF
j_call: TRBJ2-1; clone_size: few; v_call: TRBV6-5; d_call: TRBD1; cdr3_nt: TGTGCCAGCAGTAACGTACCGACAGGGTCCTACAATGAGCAGTTCTTC; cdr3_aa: CASSNVPTGSYNEQFF
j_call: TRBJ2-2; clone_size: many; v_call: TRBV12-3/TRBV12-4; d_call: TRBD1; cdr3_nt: TGTGCCAGCAGCTTAGTGGGACAGGGAGTAACCGGGGAGCTGTTTTTT; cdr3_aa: CASSLVGQGVTGELFF
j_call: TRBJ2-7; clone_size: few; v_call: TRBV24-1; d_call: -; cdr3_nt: TGTGCCACCAGTGATTTGCCGTTTACCGAGCGGTACTTC; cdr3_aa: CATSDLPFTERYF
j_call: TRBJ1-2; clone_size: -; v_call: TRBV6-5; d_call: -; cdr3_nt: TGTGCCAGCAGTTACGACACCATTGGGGGCTACACCTTC; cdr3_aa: CASSYDTIGGYTF
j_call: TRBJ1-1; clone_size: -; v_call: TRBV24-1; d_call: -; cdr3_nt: TGTGCCACCAGTGGAAGTGGACAAGGGAACACTGAAGCTTTCTTT; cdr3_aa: CATSGSGQGNTEAFF